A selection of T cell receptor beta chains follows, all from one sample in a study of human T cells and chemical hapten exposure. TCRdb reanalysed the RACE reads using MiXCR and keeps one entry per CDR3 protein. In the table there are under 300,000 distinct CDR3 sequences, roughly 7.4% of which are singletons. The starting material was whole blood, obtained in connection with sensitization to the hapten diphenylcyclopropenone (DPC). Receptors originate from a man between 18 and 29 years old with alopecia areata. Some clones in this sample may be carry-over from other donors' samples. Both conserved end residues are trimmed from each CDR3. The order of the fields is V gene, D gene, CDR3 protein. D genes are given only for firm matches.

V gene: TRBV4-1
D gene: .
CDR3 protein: ASSRENQGWDEKLF

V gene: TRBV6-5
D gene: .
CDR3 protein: ASSPQQGDNTEAF

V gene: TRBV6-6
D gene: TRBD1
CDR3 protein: ASSYSSGGADGYT

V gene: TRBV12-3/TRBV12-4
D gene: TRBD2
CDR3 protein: ASSLLAGGHNEQF

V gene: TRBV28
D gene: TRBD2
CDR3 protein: ASSFKAGGLDTQY

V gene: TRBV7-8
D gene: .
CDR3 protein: ASRSLSTGIEKLF

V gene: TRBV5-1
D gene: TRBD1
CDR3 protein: ASSPGQGFGTQY

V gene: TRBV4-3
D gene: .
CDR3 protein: ASSHDRQAGTEAF

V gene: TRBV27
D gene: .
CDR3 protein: ASRKDSPYYGYT

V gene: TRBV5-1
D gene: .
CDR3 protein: ASSPERGTDTQY

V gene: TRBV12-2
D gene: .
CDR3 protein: ASRFPGRGGPIAKNIQY

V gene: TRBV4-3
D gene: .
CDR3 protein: ASSLGSNQPQH

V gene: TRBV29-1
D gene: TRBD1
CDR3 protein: SVARGRGEQY

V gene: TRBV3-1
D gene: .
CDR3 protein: ASSQAGALSGANVLT

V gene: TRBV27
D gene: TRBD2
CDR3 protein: ASSLWASGTSGANVLT

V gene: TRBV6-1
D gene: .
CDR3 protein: ASSWEVFGYT

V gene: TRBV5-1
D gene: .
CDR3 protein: ASSGTEYNEQF

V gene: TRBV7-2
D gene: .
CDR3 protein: ASSLRRAGRTDTQY

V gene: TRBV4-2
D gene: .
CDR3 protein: ASSQAPEKLF

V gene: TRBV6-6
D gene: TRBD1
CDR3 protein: ASKGTAADTDTQY

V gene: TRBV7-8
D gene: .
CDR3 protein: ASSRDPRPYEQY

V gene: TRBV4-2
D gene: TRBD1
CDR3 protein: ASSQDAGGAAEAF

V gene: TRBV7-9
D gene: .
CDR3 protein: ASSLHPPASNYGYT

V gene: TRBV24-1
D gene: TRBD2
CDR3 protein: ATSDFRGVTDTQY

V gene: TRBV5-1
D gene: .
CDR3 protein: ASSPQPGEKHGYT

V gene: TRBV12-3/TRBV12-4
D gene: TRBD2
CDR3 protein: ASSLAGGPIEQF

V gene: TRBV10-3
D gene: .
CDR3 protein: AGGGRDTEAF

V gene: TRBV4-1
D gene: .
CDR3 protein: ASSQEGASVGELF

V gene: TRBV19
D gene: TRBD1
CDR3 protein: ASSTQTGDNQPQH

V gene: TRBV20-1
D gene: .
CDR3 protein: SASFPPGRSGELF